This TCR beta chain was identified during a study of blood T cell repertoires in COVID-19. Looking at the study overall: Samples representing acute and convalescent COVID-19 were sourced from the United States, Italy and Spain.

The CDR3 covers 14 residues. From germline, CDR1 is SGDLS and CDR2 YYNGEE. Germline trimming cut 3 bases from V and 5 bases from J; bases unmatched to any gene: 6. Clones were read by immunoSEQ multiplex PCR, and TCRdb kept only the in-frame ones, dropping some. The data contain 240,000 or so clones, roughly 86% of them seen just once; the ten biggest clones take up more than 6.5%. The material sequenced was peripheral blood. The origin of this receptor is a woman aged 70-85 years with active or convalescent COVID-19. The V and J genes are TRBV9 and TRBJ2-3, with 7 bases identical to TRBD2. CDR3 sequence (DNA): TGTGCCAGCAGCGGGGGACTAACCGTAGATACGCAGTATTTT. As protein: CASSGGLTVDTQYF.